The 26 T cell receptor beta chains listed next were all sequenced from one sample in a study of blood T cell repertoires in COVID-19. TCRdb keeps only in-frame clones here, not all; method: immunoSEQ multiplex PCR. The sample contains a few hundred thousand clones, nearly 90% of which appear only once. The sequencing input was PBMCs or T cells enriched from blood (not recorded which). Receptors were obtained from a woman younger than 35 with acute COVID-19.

V and J are TRBV3-1 (or the pseudogene TRBV3-2) and TRBJ2-1; the D is unclear. The CDR3 extends over 11 amino acids. Per germline, CDR1 LGHDT and CDR2 YNNKEL (reference sequence). Trimming removed 4 bases at V and 8 bases at J, with 6 bases between. The CDR3 reads CASSRSDEQFF. The CDR3 coding sequence is TGTGCCAGCAGCCGGTCGGATGAGCAGTTCTTC.

This chain uses TRBV6-2 or TRBV6-3 with TRBJ1-1; 8 nucleotides align to TRBD1. This CDR3 has 13 residues. Germline values: CDR1 MNHEY, CDR2 SVGEGT. V dropped 6 bases and J dropped 5; count of bases not matched to a gene: 5. This CDR3 reads CASSLRTGTEAFF. As DNA, the CDR3 is TGTGCCAGCAGCCTAAGGACAGGGACTGAAGCTTTCTTT.

V gene TRBV27 combines with J gene TRBJ2-1; TRBD2 matches 8 bases. CDR1 MNHEY and CDR2 SMNVEV come from the germline V gene (reference sequence). Trimming removed 3 bases from V and 4 bases from J; junction bases left unmatched: 5. The CDR3 is 15 residues long. This CDR3 is CASSLGAGGYNEQFF. The DNA of the CDR3 is TGTGCCAGCAGTTTGGGGGCGGGAGGATACAATGAGCAGTTCTTC.

The V gene is TRBV7-7, the J gene TRBJ2-1; D call uncertain. The CDR3 length is 15 residues. V was shortened by 5 bases and J by 8 bases, with 19 bases between the two germline ends. Germline V gives CDR1 SSHAT, CDR2 FNYEAQ (reference sequence). The CDR3 reads CASSPARYVVDEQFF. CDR3 DNA: TGTGCCAGCAGCCCTGCTAGGTACGTTGTGGATGAGCAGTTCTTC.

This rearrangement joins TRBV3-1 (or the pseudogene TRBV3-2) to TRBJ2-7, with 9 bases identical to TRBD1. The CDR3 runs 15 residues. J lost 6 bases, V lost 3 bases, and 9 bases had no gene match. Germline V gene sequence: CDR1 LGHDT, CDR2 YNNKEL (reference sequence). The CDR3 region has the DNA TGTGCCAGCAGCCAGATCCGGGACAGGGAGGGCGAGCAGTACTTC. Protein: CASSQIRDREGEQYF.

V and J are TRBV30 and TRBJ2-5; D is perhaps TRBD2 (5 bases). V lost 3 bases to trimming and J lost 5 bases, with 10 bases between them. CDR3 length: 12 amino acids. The V gene's germline CDR1 is GTSNPN and CDR2 SVGIG (reference sequence). CDR3 nucleotides: TGTGCCTGGAGGTTGGGAGCGGAGACCCAGTACTTC. This sequence encodes CAWRLGAETQYF.

The genes are TRBV6-5 and TRBJ2-1; the match to TRBD2 covers 12 bases. CDR1 and CDR2 (germline): MNHEY, SVGAGI. Trimming at V came to 3 bases and at J to 9 bases, leaving 9 bases not matched to a gene. The CDR3 covers 16 residues. The CDR3, as DNA: TGTGCCAGCAGTTATCCTAGCGGGAGGGGGGGCGGTGAGCAGTTCTTC. It specifies CASSYPSGRGGGEQFF.

The J gene is TRBJ1-1, the V gene TRBV27; D is possibly TRBD1 (5 bases). This CDR3 has 12 amino acids. V lost 2 bases and J 7 bases, leaving 8 bases between the germline ends. The germline V gene has CDR1 MNHEY and CDR2 SMNVEV (reference sequence). For the CDR3, the DNA is TGTGCCAGCAGTTTAGCCCAGGGTGAAGCTTTCTTT. Its translation is CASSLAQGEAFF.

This sequence joins TRBV7-9 and TRBJ1-5, with D hard to call. CDR3 size: 13 residues. Trimming removed 5 bases from V and 4 bases from J, with 9 bases in between. Germline V gene lookup returns CDR1 SEHNR and CDR2 FQNEAQ (reference sequence). The CDR3 protein is CASSPAWNQPQHF. In DNA, the CDR3 is TGTGCCAGCAGCCCTGCGTGGAATCAGCCCCAGCATTTT.

The chain carries TRBV28 and TRBJ1-2; TRBD1 matches 9 bases. With V trimmed by 5 bases and J by 2 bases, 6 bases remained unmatched. The CDR3 is 15 amino acids. Germline values: CDR1 MDHEN, CDR2 SYDVKM. CDR3 nucleotide sequence: TGTGCCAGCAGTCAAACCGGGACAGGGAACTATGGCTACACCTTC. The encoded protein is CASSQTGTGNYGYTF.

The chain recombines TRBV27 with TRBJ1-1, with 11 bases aligning to TRBD1. J was trimmed by 1 base and V by 7 bases; bases with no gene match: 11. Germline assignment: CDR1 MNHEY and CDR2 SMNVEV (reference sequence). The CDR3 spans 17 residues. CDR3 sequence (DNA): TGTGCCAGCAACACATGGGACAGGGGGATCGGGAACACTGAAGCTTTCTTT. This encodes CASNTWDRGIGNTEAFF.

The chain joins TRBV19 to TRBJ2-1, with D possibly TRBD2 on 5 matching bases. Looked up from germline, CDR1 is LNHDA and CDR2 is SQIVND (reference sequence). The length of the CDR3 is 17 residues. V gave up 10 bases and J gave up 0 bases, with 22 bases separating them. The CDR3 region is CATVGGSPFYSYNEQFF. The CDR3 DNA reads as TGTGCCACCGTAGGAGGCAGTCCCTTCTACTCCTACAATGAGCAGTTCTTC.

This clone was seen a single time. The chain couples TRBV10-2 to TRBJ1-2, with D unresolved. This CDR3 spans 15 amino acids. V was trimmed by 0 bases and J by 4 bases, leaving 12 bases between them. Per germline, CDR1 WSHSY and CDR2 SAAADI. For the CDR3, the DNA is TGCGCCAGCAGTGAGTCCGCCGGGGTCGTCTATGGCTACACCTTC. Encoded protein: CASSESAGVVYGYTF.

Note on this clone: At one boundary the junction diverges from the germline segment, which might be a read error. This chain connects TRBV24-1 to TRBJ2-1; 10 nucleotides align to TRBD1. The CDR3 is 15 residues long. CDR1 is KGHDR and CDR2 is SFDVKD in the germline V gene. CDR3: CATSDSGTGVNEQFF. The CDR3 DNA is TGTGCCACCAGCGATTCCGGGACAGGGGTCAATGAGCAGTTCTTC.

The genes are TRBV18 and TRBJ1-2; D perhaps matches TRBD1 (6 bases). V was shortened by 2 bases and J by 8 bases, with 9 bases between the two germline ends. Looked up from germline, CDR1 is KGHSH and CDR2 is LQKENI. This CDR3 contains 12 residues. The CDR3 nucleotides read TGTGCCAGCTCACCAAACAGGGACGGCTACACCTTC. This encodes CASSPNRDGYTF.

The rearrangement links TRBV7-2 to TRBJ2-5, with 8 bases aligning to TRBD2. The CDR3 has 16 amino acids. V shed 2 bases and J 5 bases; nucleotides not matched to a gene: 10. CDR1 and CDR2 (germline): SGHTA, FQGNSA. The CDR3 spells CASSLSGTRSVETQYF. The CDR3 region has the DNA TGTGCCAGCAGCTTATCCGGGACTAGGAGCGTGGAGACCCAGTACTTC.

The chain's CDR3 is CASSEATSGSGSSQYF. CDR3 nucleotides: TGTGCCAGCAGTGAAGCGACTAGCGGGAGTGGTTCGTCGCAGTATTTT. The genes are TRBV6-1 and TRBJ2-3; 12 bases fit TRBD2. The CDR3 has 16 amino acids. The trim removed 0 bases at V and 10 bases at J, leaving 8 bases unmatched. In germline, CDR1 is MNHNS, CDR2 SASEGT.

The chain joins TRBV20-1 to TRBJ2-1; tentative D call: TRBD2 (6 bases). Trimming shortened V by 3 bases and J by 4 bases, and 13 bases separated the two germline ends. The length of the CDR3 is 14 residues. The germline gives CDR1 DFQATT, CDR2 SNEGSKA (reference sequence). The CDR3: CSASRVAVYNEQFF. The CDR3 bases are TGCAGTGCTAGTCGGGTAGCGGTATACAATGAGCAGTTCTTC.

The chain carries TRBV7-9 and TRBJ2-5, with TRBD1 as a possible D gene (5 bases). The CDR3 is made up of 14 amino acids. Deletions cut 1 base from V and 4 bases from J, with 10 bases between. CDR1 is SEHNR, CDR2 FQNEAQ, per germline (reference sequence). This CDR3 reads CASSLVSQGETQYF. The CDR3 bases are TGTGCCAGCAGCTTAGTATCTCAGGGAGAGACCCAGTACTTC.

Here the CDR3 DNA reads TGTGCCAGCAGCCTCTGGACAGCCTATAATTCACCCCTCCACTTT. It specifies CASSLWTAYNSPLHF. V usage is TRBV5-6 and J usage is TRBJ1-6; TRBD1 is a possible D gene (6 bases). Germline CDR1 reads SGHDT; CDR2 reads YYEEEE. This CDR3 is built from 15 residues. The V and J ends lost 4 bases and 2 bases respectively, with 10 bases between them.

The chain joins TRBV15 to TRBJ2-3; 10 bases map to TRBD2. The CDR3 spans 16 residues. The J segment lost 1 base and the V segment lost 2 bases, leaving 3 bases of the junction unmatched. Germline V gene data show CDR1 as LNHNV and CDR2 as YYDKDF (reference sequence). The CDR3 sequence: CATSRTGTSGTDTQYF. DNA for the CDR3: TGTGCCACCAGCAGAACCGGGACTAGCGGCACAGATACGCAGTATTTT.

The rearrangement links TRBV6-2 or TRBV6-3 to TRBJ1-4; D gene ambiguous. The V end was cut by 1 base, the J end by 3 bases, with 6 bases between. Germline CDR1 reads MNHEY; CDR2 reads SVGEGT. The length of the CDR3 is 14 residues. In DNA, the CDR3 is TGTGCCAGCAGTTACTTGGCAGCTAATGAAAAACTGTTTTTT. This translates into CASSYLAANEKLFF.

This sequence joins TRBV7-9 and TRBJ1-4; D gene unclear. Trimming stripped 4 bases from V and 6 bases from J, with 9 bases between. The germline gives CDR1 SEHNR, CDR2 FQNEAQ (reference sequence). The CDR3 runs 13 residues. CDR3: CASSSGADEKLFF. In DNA form, the CDR3 reads TGTGCCAGCAGCTCCGGTGCTGATGAAAAACTGTTTTTT.

The chain recombines TRBV10-2 with TRBJ2-1, with TRBD2 matching over 7 bases. Looked up from germline, CDR1 is WSHSY and CDR2 is SAAADI. With V trimmed by 8 bases and J by 2 bases, 18 bases remained unmatched. The CDR3 loop spans 18 amino acids. The CDR3 sequence is CASFTGTTTRRTYNEQFF. CDR3 DNA: TGCGCCAGCTTTACCGGGACTACTACACGAAGAACCTACAATGAGCAGTTCTTC.

The rearrangement uses TRBV28 and TRBJ1-4, with D uncertain. Germline V lookup: CDR1 MDHEN, CDR2 SYDVKM. The CDR3 extends over 16 amino acids. V lost 3 bases to trimming and J lost 0 bases, with 11 bases between them. The CDR3 nucleotides are TGTGCCAGCAGTTTGCAGGTTTCGGCAACTAATGAAAAACTGTTTTTT. It codes for CASSLQVSATNEKLFF.

The chain employs TRBV27 and TRBJ2-7; tentatively, D is TRBD1 (6 bases). CDR3 length: 15 amino acids. V was shortened by 2 bases and J by 4 bases, with 15 bases between the two germline ends. CDR1 MNHEY and CDR2 SMNVEV come from the germline V gene (reference sequence). The DNA for the CDR3 is TGTGCCAGCAGTTTAGCAGGGACAACCCTTTACGAGCAGTACTTC. Translation: CASSLAGTTLYEQYF.